These 20 T cell receptor beta chains originate from one sample sequenced in a study of CD8+ T cells in alopecia areata. Extracted RNA was reverse transcribed, and the resulting cDNA served as sequencing template. The protocol was immunoSEQ multiplex PCR, while the TCRdb copy is restricted to in-frame clones and leaves out a portion. The sample presents 290,000 or so clones, none singletons. Cutaneous lymph node cells were pooled, and they were sorted using CD4, CD8alpha, NKG2D, NKG2ACE and other markers. Specimen: CD4+ T cells sorted from a lymph node. The source of these receptors is a C3H/HeJ mouse with alopecia areata. The strain bears MHC haplotype H2-k.

Notes on this clone: Germline and genes: mouse. The read stops 4 residues short of the end of the CDR3; the missing end is completed from the germline J gene. The V gene is TRBV5, the J gene TRBJ2-7; TRBD2 aligns across 14 bases. The CDR3 extends over 17 amino acids. Germline values: CDR1 LGHNA, CDR2 YNLKQL (reference sequence). The CDR3 bases that were read are TGTGCCAGCAGCCAAAGGAGGGACTGGGGGGGCAGTTAT. Protein: CASSQRRDWGGSY. The whole CDR3 protein reads CASSQRRDWGGSYEQYF.

Notes on this clone: The gene symbols are mouse symbols. The CDR3 end is not reached by the read, which stops 3 residues before it; the germline J gene fills it in. This sequence joins TRBV13-2 and TRBJ1-6; D uncertain. TRBJ1-6 carries the ORF label, with uncertain function. Germline V gene data show CDR1 as NNHNN and CDR2 as SYGAGS (reference sequence). V was clipped by 0 bases and J by 7 bases, with 11 bases between them. The length of the CDR3 is 15 residues. The part of the CDR3 DNA that was read is TGTGCCAGCGGTGATGTTAACAGCCTCAATTCGCCC. It is translated as CASGDVNSLNSP. The full CDR3 is CASGDVNSLNSPLYF.

This clone occurred a few times. Here the gene names and germline are mouse. The read is 4 residues too short to cover the CDR3 end, so that end is filled in from the germline J gene. The sample contains more than one DNA sequence encoding this CDR3. This chain links TRBV13-1 with TRBJ2-5, with 11 bases fitting TRBD1. Germline values: CDR1 NSHNY, CDR2 SYGAGN. The CDR3 consists of 14 residues. The CDR3: CASSPGTGGDTQYF. The covered CDR3 bases are TGTGCCAGCAGTCCCGGGACAGGGGGAGAC.

This clone was recorded a few times. Gene labels here are mouse ones. The read terminates 4 residues ahead of where the CDR3 ends, so the germline J gene completes it. The gene calls are TRBV1 and TRBJ1-2; D is ambiguous. The ends were cut back, 2 bases at V and 2 bases at J, with 9 bases in the middle. The CDR3 has 14 residues. Germline assignment: CDR1 NSQYPW and CDR2 LRSPGD (reference sequence). The sequenced part of the CDR3 DNA is TGCACCTGCAGTGCAAGGCGACTCAACTCC. This encodes CTCSARRLNS. The CDR3 reads in full as CTCSARRLNSDYTF.

About this clone itself: Each gene name is a mouse one. The DNA ends 4 residues before the CDR3 does, and the rest of the CDR3 is filled in from the germline J gene. The chain is built from TRBV14 and TRBJ2-5; 9 nucleotides agree with TRBD1. V shed 5 bases and J 0 bases; nucleotides not matched to a gene: 4. The CDR3 covers 15 residues. CDR1 is SGHDT, CDR2 FRDEAV, per germline. This chain's CDR3 is CASRRDRVNQDTQYF. The sequenced CDR3 bases are TGTGCCAGCAGACGGGACAGGGTTAACCAAGAC.

As for this clone: Genes and germline come from the mouse. The read gets to within 4 residues of the CDR3 end, and the germline J gene fills in the rest. J is TRBJ2-1 and V is TRBV17; perhaps TRBD1 as D (5 bases). Trimming removed 0 bases from V and 2 bases from J, with 11 bases in between. The CDR3 spans 16 residues. Germline V gives CDR1 MNHDT, CDR2 YYDKIL. The CDR3 sequence: CASSRDLQGDYAEQFF. CDR3 bases read: TGTGCTAGCAGTAGAGATCTGCAGGGAGACTATGCT.

This clone was recorded a few times. Gene and germline names: mouse. The CDR3 end lies 4 residues beyond the end of the read and is filled in from the germline J gene. The chain is built from TRBV13-2 and TRBJ1-2, with a weak D call TRBD1 (5 bases). V was cut by 5 bases and J by 3 bases, with 8 bases left in between. Germline lookup yields CDR1 NNHNN and CDR2 SYGAGS (reference sequence). The CDR3 consists of 12 residues. CDR3 DNA, as far as it was read: TGTGCCAGCGGCGCAGGGTACTCC. Protein product: CASGAGYS. The CDR3 in full is CASGAGYSDYTF.

With respect to this clone: The gene names here belong to mouse. The read falls 4 residues short of the CDR3 end, and the missing part is taken from the germline J gene. V is TRBV5 and J is TRBJ2-4, with a possible D match to TRBD1 (6 bases). This CDR3 comprises 15 residues. With 4 bases removed from V and 0 bases from J, the gap between germline ends came to 11 bases. Germline V gives CDR1 LGHNA, CDR2 YNLKQL (reference sequence). The sequenced CDR3 bases are TGTGCCAGCAGCCCCGGGACAAAAAGTCAAAAC. This encodes CASSPGTKSQN. The full CDR3 is CASSPGTKSQNTLYF.

Comment on this clone: The gene symbols are mouse symbols. The read terminates 4 residues ahead of where the CDR3 ends, so the germline J gene completes it. The V call is TRBV31, the J call TRBJ2-2; D call uncertain. Between the trimmed V and J ends, which lost 1 base and 1 base, there was a span of 7 bases. The CDR3 runs 14 residues. From germline, CDR1 is GKSSPN and CDR2 SITVG. The CDR3 sequence: CAWSHLQNTGQLYF. The CDR3 bases that were read are TGTGCCTGGAGTCACCTGCAAAACACCGGG.

A few counts support this clone. Gene names and germline refer to mouse. The CDR3 end lies 4 residues beyond the end of the read and is filled in from the germline J gene. The chain recombines TRBV13-2 with TRBJ1-2; the D gene is possibly TRBD1 (5 bases). The CDR3 is 14 residues long. Trimming cost V 1 base and J 2 bases, with 9 bases left between them. Looked up from germline, CDR1 is NNHNN and CDR2 is SYGAGS (reference sequence). This chain's CDR3 is CASGDFRANSDYTF. The sequenced part of the CDR3 DNA is TGTGCCAGCGGTGATTTCAGGGCGAACTCC.

In regard to this clone: Each gene name is a mouse one. The read stops 4 residues short of the end of the CDR3; the missing end is completed from the germline J gene. This sequence joins TRBV19 and TRBJ2-5, with 9 bases identical to TRBD1. Germline-derived CDR1 and CDR2 are FNHDT and SITEND (reference sequence). The CDR3 loop spans 14 amino acids. The CDR3: CASSDRGARDTQYF. The sequenced CDR3 bases are TGTGCCAGCAGCGACAGGGGGGCTCGGGAC.

On this clone: All gene names here are mouse names. The sequence runs out 3 residues before the end of the CDR3; the remainder is reconstructed from the germline J gene. The chain links TRBV19 to TRBJ1-6; 8 bases align to TRBD1. TRBJ1-6 is an ORF, with its function uncertain. V lost 1 base and J lost 5; bases outside the gene matches: 2. The V gene's germline CDR1 is FNHDT and CDR2 SITEND (reference sequence). The CDR3 is 15 amino acids. This CDR3 is CASSITGQDNSPLYF. The sequenced part of the CDR3 DNA is TGTGCCAGCAGTATAACGGGACAGGATAATTCGCCC.

This clone was found many times. Gene names are mouse gene names. From the germline J gene comes the end of the CDR3, since the read stops 4 residues before it. The V and J genes are TRBV14 and TRBJ2-1; 12 bases agree with TRBD2. The germline gives CDR1 SGHDT, CDR2 FRDEAV. CDR3 length: 15 amino acids. The V segment lost 6 bases and the J segment 5 bases; nucleotides outside the gene matches: 6. CDR3 sequence: CASKPRLGGHAEQFF. CDR3 bases read: TGTGCCAGCAAACCCCGACTGGGGGGGCATGCT. The full variable domain, with the rest looked up from reference TRBV14 and TRBJ2-1, is EAGVTQSPRYAVLQEGQAVSFWCDPISGHDTLYWYQQPRDQGPQLLVYFRDEAVIDNSQLPSDRFSAVRPKGTNSTLKIQSAKQGDTATYLCASKPRLGGHAEQFFGPGTRLTVL.

This clone has more than one count but fewer than ten. Gene labels here are mouse ones. The read finishes 4 residues shy of the CDR3 end, and the germline J gene is used to complete it. The chain links TRBV13-1 to TRBJ2-5, with D perhaps matching TRBD1 (6 bases). This CDR3 comprises 14 residues. Germline V gene sequence: CDR1 NSHNY, CDR2 SYGAGN. The CDR3 DNA, read in part, is TGTGCCAGCAGTGATGCGGGACATAAAGAC. It codes for CASSDAGHKD. The CDR3 reads in full as CASSDAGHKDTQYF.

This clone has a handful of counts. Gene names and germline match the mouse. The read finishes 4 residues shy of the CDR3 end, and the germline J gene is used to complete it. The V and J genes are TRBV29 and TRBJ2-5, with D unclear. CDR1 and CDR2 (germline): MSHET, SYDVDS. CDR3 length equals 11 residues. Incomplete CDR3 DNA: TGTGCTAGCAGTGGAGGGGAC. The encoded protein is CASSGGD. In full, the CDR3 reads CASSGGDTQYF.

Comments on this clone: The genes and germline here are from mouse. The sequenced fragment ends 3 residues before the CDR3 boundary, so the rest is inferred from the germline J gene. This chain uses TRBV1 with TRBJ1-6; 7 bases are a match to TRBD1. TRBJ1-6 belongs to the ORF category, with a function that is uncertain. This CDR3 region has 15 residues. V lost 3 bases to trimming and J lost 7 bases; unmatched junction nucleotides: 6. Germline lookup yields CDR1 NSQYPW and CDR2 LRSPGD (reference sequence). CDR3 loop: CTCSARQGGNSPLYF. Incomplete CDR3 DNA: TGCACCTGCAGTGCCCGACAGGGCGGGAATTCGCCC.

On this clone: The gene symbols are mouse symbols. Other DNA sequences in this sample translate to the same CDR3. The CDR3 is CASSIRGSAETLYF. Partial CDR3 DNA: TGTGCCAGCAGTATCAGGGGAAGTGCAGAA. The chain has TRBV19 and TRBJ2-3, with D perhaps TRBD1 (6 bases). Read data end 4 residues before the CDR3 end; the end is taken from the germline J gene. This CDR3 has 14 residues. V dropped 2 bases and J dropped 0 bases, with 7 bases sitting between them. From germline, CDR1 is FNHDT and CDR2 SITEND (reference sequence).

This clone was seen more than once but under ten times. The germline and genes are mouse ones. The CDR3 is cut off 4 residues early in the read; its end comes from the germline J gene. This sequence joins TRBV5 and TRBJ2-1; TRBD2 aligns across 8 bases. V was clipped by 0 bases and J by 6 bases; unmatched bases: 7. Germline V gene sequence: CDR1 LGHNA, CDR2 YNLKQL (reference sequence). The CDR3 totals 16 residues. The CDR3 here is CASSQEGGGALAEQFF. CDR3 DNA, as far as it was read: TGTGCCAGCAGCCAAGAGGGCGGGGGGGCGCTTGCT.

Points on this clone: Gene and germline names: mouse. The read ends 4 residues shy of where the CDR3 ends; the end is completed using the germline J gene. The rearrangement uses TRBV19 and TRBJ2-7, with TRBD1 identical over 9 bases. Unmatched junction bases numbered 9, after V lost 2 bases and J lost 0 bases. Germline values: CDR1 FNHDT, CDR2 SITEND (reference sequence). The CDR3 has 17 residues. The CDR3 bases that were read are TGTGCCAGCAGTATTGGGACAGGGAGTAGGGCCTCCTAT. This gives the protein CASSIGTGSRASY. The full CDR3 protein is CASSIGTGSRASYEQYF.

About this clone: Genes here carry mouse names. Sequencing ends 4 residues short of the CDR3 end; the germline J gene provides the rest. The V call is TRBV19, the J call TRBJ1-1; perhaps TRBD1 as D (6 bases). Per germline, CDR1 FNHDT and CDR2 SITEND (reference sequence). The CDR3 runs to 14 residues. V lost 6 bases and J lost 3, with 15 bases in between. The DNA read from the CDR3 is TGTGCCAGCAAATTACAGGGAGAGCACACA. This gives the protein CASKLQGEHT. The CDR3 in its entirety is CASKLQGEHTEVFF.